The entry that follows covers one T cell receptor (beta chain) sequence. Its specificity is unknown. Every patient experienced relapse after autologous stem cell transplantation, and brentuximab vedotin exposure varied. Best responses were complete response, partial response or progressive disease. The sample belongs to a study of PD-1 blockade in classical Hodgkin lymphoma. Turning to the study itself: Patients received nivolumab 3 mg/kg intravenously every 2 weeks. The study, taken as a whole, reports: According to reports, newly diagnosed patients had lower baseline TCR diversity than healthy donors, and relapsed/refractory patients had lower baseline TCR diversity still. Individuals initiating nivolumab under 1 year after ASCT were excluded.

Germline V gene lookup returns CDR1 WSHSY and CDR2 SAAADI. This CDR3 has 13 residues. V was shortened by 8 bases and J by 10 bases, with 20 bases between the two germline ends. Sequenced by immunoSEQ multiplex PCR; TCRdb stores in-frame clones only, minus some. The sample carries approximately 89,000 clones, around 80% recorded once. The source was peripheral blood mononuclear cells (PBMCs), collected at baseline. This receptor was identified in a human donor with classical Hodgkin lymphoma. The gene calls are TRBV10-2 and TRBJ1-2, with TRBD1 as a possible D gene (5 bases). The CDR3 reads CASRSGTFPFYTF. CDR3 nucleotide sequence: TGCGCCAGCCGGAGTGGGACTTTTCCCTTCTACACCTTC.